The 13 T cell receptor beta chains in this list originate from one sample, sequenced in a study of blood T cell repertoires in COVID-19. The repertoire was sequenced with immunoSEQ multiplex PCR; TCRdb's copy has only in-frame clones and lacks some. The data contain some 99,000 clones, around 80% of them singletons. The sample was peripheral blood. These receptors were obtained from a human donor in a cohort sampled during active or convalescent COVID-19.

CDR3: CASSSEWAGANVLTF. The CDR3 DNA is TGTGCCAGTAGTTCTGAGTGGGCGGGGGCCAACGTCCTGACTTTC. The V and J genes are TRBV19 and TRBJ2-6; D not certain. Germline V gives CDR1 LNHDA, CDR2 SQIVND (reference sequence). This CDR3 region has 15 residues. The V end was cut by 5 bases, the J end by 4 bases, with 12 bases between.

The chain is built from TRBV7-8 and TRBJ2-5; maybe TRBD2 (6 bases). The CDR3 is 16 amino acids. Trimming took off 1 base at V and 5 bases at J, with 17 bases between the two ends. The germline gives CDR1 SGHVS, CDR2 FQNEAQ. The CDR3 DNA reads as TGTGCCAGCAGCTTAGGACTGCCGGGGGAATGGGAGACCCAGTACTTC. This codes for CASSLGLPGEWETQYF.

The chain links TRBV6-5 to TRBJ2-7; 7 bases are a match to TRBD2. The J segment lost 0 bases and the V segment lost 7 bases, leaving 3 bases of the junction unmatched. CDR1 MNHEY and CDR2 SVGAGI come from the germline V gene. The CDR3 contains 13 residues. CDR3 DNA: TGTGCCAGCACTAGCGGCCTCTCCTACGAGCAGTACTTC. Translating it yields CASTSGLSYEQYF.

Concerning this clone itself: Other DNA sequences in the sample encode the same CDR3. The gene calls are TRBV27 and TRBJ1-2, with D perhaps matching TRBD1 (5 bases). The CDR3 sequence is 14 residues long. The germline V gene has CDR1 MNHEY and CDR2 SMNVEV (reference sequence). V lost 3 bases and J 4 bases, leaving 12 bases between the germline ends. This chain's CDR3 is CASSFVDRSYGYTF. CDR3 DNA sequence: TGTGCCAGCAGTTTCGTTGACAGAAGCTATGGCTACACCTTC.

The rearrangement uses TRBV7-9 and TRBJ2-4; D is unresolved. Germline CDR1 reads SEHNR; CDR2 reads FQNEAQ (reference sequence). V gave up 2 bases and J gave up 0 bases, with 11 bases separating them. The CDR3 length is 16 residues. CDR3 coding DNA: TGTGCCAGCAGCTTAATTGGAGTTCGAGCCAAAAACATTCAGTACTTC. This encodes CASSLIGVRAKNIQYF.

V and J are TRBV5-6 and TRBJ1-3, with TRBD1 as a possible D gene (6 bases). Germline assignment: CDR1 SGHDT and CDR2 YYEEEE. Trimming stripped 0 bases from V and 4 bases from J, with 8 bases between. The CDR3 has 14 amino acids. The CDR3 reads CASSLGRGGNTIYF. DNA for the CDR3: TGTGCCAGCAGCTTGGGCAGGGGAGGAAACACCATATATTTT. The complete variable domain, with remaining parts taken from reference TRBV5-6 and TRBJ1-3, reads DAGVTQSPTHLIKTRGQQVTLRCSPKSGHDTVSWYQQALGQGPQFIFQYYEEEERQRGNFPDRFSGHQFPNYSSELNVNALLLGDSALYLCASSLGRGGNTIYFGEGSWLTVV.

V usage is TRBV28 and J usage is TRBJ2-1; the D gene is possibly TRBD1 (6 bases). Trimming took 7 bases from V and 4 from J, leaving 20 bases between them. This CDR3 is 16 amino acids long. Germline-derived CDR1 and CDR2 are MDHEN and SYDVKM. The CDR3 region has the DNA TGTGCCAGCAAGTCCCACAGGGCCCCCCCATACAATGAGCAGTTCTTC. Translation: CASKSHRAPPYNEQFF.

This chain links TRBV7-3 with TRBJ1-5; 9 positions match TRBD1. Germline V gene sequence: CDR1 SGHTA, CDR2 FQGTGA. The junction had 13 bases not matched to a gene; V was cut back by 3 bases and J by 7 bases. The CDR3 has 17 residues. CDR3 sequence: CASSFTRDREVKQPQHF. Here the CDR3 DNA reads TGTGCCAGCAGCTTTACCCGGGACAGGGAAGTAAAGCAGCCCCAGCATTTT.

The chain joins TRBV4-1 to TRBJ2-7; TRBD2 matches at 11 bases. CDR3 size: 16 residues. From germline, CDR1 is MGHRA and CDR2 YSYEKL. The J segment lost 7 bases and the V segment lost 1 base, leaving 9 bases of the junction unmatched. CDR3 DNA: TGCGCCAGCAGCCAAGTTCCACTAGCGGGAGCTCATGAGCAGTACTTC. Translation gives CASSQVPLAGAHEQYF.

V gene TRBV11-2 combines with J gene TRBJ2-1, with 9 bases fitting TRBD2. The CDR3 runs 17 residues. Germline V gene sequence: CDR1 SGHAT, CDR2 FQNNGV. With 2 bases clipped from V and 2 bases from J, the junction kept 7 bases outside the gene matches. The CDR3 spells CASSLLPSGTPYNEQFF. Here the CDR3 DNA reads TGTGCCAGCAGCTTACTCCCTAGCGGGACTCCCTACAATGAGCAGTTCTTC.

The J gene is TRBJ2-7, the V gene TRBV5-5; 7 positions match TRBD2. V lost 0 bases, J lost 2 bases, and 5 bases stayed unmatched. This CDR3 region has 15 residues. The V gene's germline CDR1 is SGHKS and CDR2 YYEKEE (reference sequence). The CDR3 DNA reads TGTGCCAGCAGCTTGGTACTAGCGAGAACCTACGAGCAGTACTTC. It is translated as CASSLVLARTYEQYF.

The V call is TRBV11-2, the J call TRBJ2-5; 7 bases fit TRBD1. Germline CDR1 and CDR2: SGHAT and FQNNGV. J lost 4 bases, V lost 3 bases, and 2 bases had no gene match. CDR3 length: 13 amino acids. The CDR3 region has the DNA TGTGCCAGCAGCTTCTGGACAGGAGAGACCCAGTACTTC. As protein: CASSFWTGETQYF.

The chain carries TRBV30 and TRBJ1-6; D not resolved. This CDR3 region has 15 residues. The germline V and J ends were trimmed by 0 bases and 4 bases, with 10 bases remaining between them. CDR1 GTSNPN and CDR2 SVGIG come from the germline V gene (reference sequence). The CDR3 nucleotides read TGTGCCTGGAGTGTCAGACCAGGTTATAATTCACCCCTCCACTTT. This codes for CAWSVRPGYNSPLHF.